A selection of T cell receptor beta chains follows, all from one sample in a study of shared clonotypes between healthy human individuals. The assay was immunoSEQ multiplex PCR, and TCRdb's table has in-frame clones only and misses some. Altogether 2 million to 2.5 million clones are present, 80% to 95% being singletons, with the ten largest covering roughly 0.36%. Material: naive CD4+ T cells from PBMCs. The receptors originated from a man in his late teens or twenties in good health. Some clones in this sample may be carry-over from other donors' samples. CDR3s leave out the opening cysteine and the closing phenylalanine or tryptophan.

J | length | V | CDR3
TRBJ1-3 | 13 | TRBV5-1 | ASSLGPLEGRAIY
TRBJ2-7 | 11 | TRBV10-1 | ASSDRTTYEQY
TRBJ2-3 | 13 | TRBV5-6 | ASSLDLLSTDTQY
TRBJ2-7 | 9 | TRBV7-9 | ASSDGYEQY
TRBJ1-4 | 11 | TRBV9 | ASSAGTGEKLF
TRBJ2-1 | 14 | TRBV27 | ASTGMTSLRNNEQF
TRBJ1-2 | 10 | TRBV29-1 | SVARGNYGYT
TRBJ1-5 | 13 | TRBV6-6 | ASSYPRDRDQPQH
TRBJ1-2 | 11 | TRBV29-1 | SVVPLLGVGYT
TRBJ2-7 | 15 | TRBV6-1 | ASSAGGAEGLLREQY
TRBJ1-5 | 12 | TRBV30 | AWSVGGIPGPQH
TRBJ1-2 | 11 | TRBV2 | ASKAGLNYGYT
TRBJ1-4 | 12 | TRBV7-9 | ASTPGATNEKLF
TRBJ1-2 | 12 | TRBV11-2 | ASSLQQGEHGYT
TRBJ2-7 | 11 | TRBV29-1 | SVVVRGSYEQY
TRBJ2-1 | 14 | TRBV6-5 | ASSYSAAGGPNEQF
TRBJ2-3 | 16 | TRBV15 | ATSSQKGGYASTDTQY
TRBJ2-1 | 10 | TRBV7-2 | ASSVPGLKQF
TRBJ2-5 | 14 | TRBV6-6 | ASSRSGQGVGETQY
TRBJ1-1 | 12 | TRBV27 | ASRITGKVTEAF
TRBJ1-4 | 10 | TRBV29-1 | SVAMSNEKLF
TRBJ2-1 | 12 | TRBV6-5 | ASSPQGSYNEQF
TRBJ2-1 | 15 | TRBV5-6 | ASSRTAAGAFLNEQF
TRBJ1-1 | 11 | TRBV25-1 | ASSEYMNTEAF
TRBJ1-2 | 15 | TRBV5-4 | ASSLVHFRDTNYGYT